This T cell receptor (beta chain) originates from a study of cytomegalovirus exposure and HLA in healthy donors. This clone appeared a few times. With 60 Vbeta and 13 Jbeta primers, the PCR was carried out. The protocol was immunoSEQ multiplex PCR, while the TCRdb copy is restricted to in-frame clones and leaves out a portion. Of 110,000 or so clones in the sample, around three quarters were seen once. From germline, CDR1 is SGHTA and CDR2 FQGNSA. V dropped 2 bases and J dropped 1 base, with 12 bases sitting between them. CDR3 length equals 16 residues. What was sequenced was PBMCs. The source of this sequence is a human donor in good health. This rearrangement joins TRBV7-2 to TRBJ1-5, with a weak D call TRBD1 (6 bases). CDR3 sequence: CASSLRPGESNQPQHF. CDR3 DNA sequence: TGTGCCAGCAGCTTAAGGCCAGGGGAGAGCAATCAGCCCCAGCATTTT.